These 22 T cell receptor beta chains were all obtained from the same sample, sequenced in a study of cytomegalovirus exposure and HLA in healthy donors. Assay used: immunoSEQ multiplex PCR; TCRdb lists only in-frame clones, some missing. Altogether 180,000 or so clones are present, roughly nine tenths being singletons, with the ten largest covering roughly 7%. Sequenced sample: PBMCs. Receptors originate from a man younger than 45 in good health and CMV-seropositive.

The chain combines TRBV30 with TRBJ2-7, with 8 bases identical to TRBD2. This CDR3 region has 13 residues. In germline, CDR1 is GTSNPN, CDR2 SVGIG (reference sequence). V shed 7 bases, J shed 0 bases, and the junction held 5 bases outside the gene matches. CDR3: CASQRGSSYEQYF. DNA for the CDR3: TGTGCCTCCCAGCGGGGGAGCTCCTACGAGCAGTACTTC.

The rearrangement joins TRBV4-1 to TRBJ1-2, with D perhaps matching TRBD1 (5 bases). Per germline, CDR1 MGHRA and CDR2 YSYEKL. Trimming removed 3 bases at V and 3 bases at J, with 11 bases between. The CDR3 has 14 amino acids. The CDR3 sequence is CASSQDIRDYGYTF. The CDR3 DNA reads as TGCGCCAGCAGCCAGGACATTCGCGACTATGGCTACACCTTC.

The rearrangement uses TRBV15 and TRBJ2-7; D not resolved. Germline V lookup: CDR1 LNHNV, CDR2 YYDKDF (reference sequence). This CDR3 has 13 amino acids. The V end lost 3 bases, the J end lost 3 bases, and 9 bases lay between the germline ends. Written as DNA, the CDR3 is TGTGCCACCAGCAGGCAGGTAGGCTACGAGCAGTACTTC. It specifies CATSRQVGYEQYF.

The V and J genes are TRBV29-1 and TRBJ1-5; TRBD1 might be the D (5 bases). This CDR3 spans 14 amino acids. Trimming pared 7 bases from V and 7 bases from J, leaving 20 bases between. Germline V gene lookup returns CDR1 SQVTM and CDR2 ANQGSEA. The CDR3, as DNA: TGCAGCGCCCTAATAGGGCAGGGTGGGCAGCCCCAGCATTTT. Translating it yields CSALIGQGGQPQHF. Full variable domain (missing parts from reference TRBV29-1 and TRBJ1-5): SAVISQKPSRDICQRGTSLTIQCQVDSQVTMMFWYRQQPGQSLTLIATANQGSEATYESGFVIDKFPISRPNLTFSTLTVSNMSPEDSSIYLCSALIGQGGQPQHFGDGTRLSIL.

CDR3 in amino acids: CASSDVGTRSSYEQYF. The CDR3 coding sequence is TGTGCCAGCAGTGATGTGGGGACCAGGAGCTCCTACGAGCAGTACTTC. This chain joins TRBV6-1 and TRBJ2-7; D tentatively reads TRBD1 or TRBD2 (5 bases each). Germline CDR1 MNHNS, CDR2 SASEGT. V shed 3 bases and J shed 0 bases, with 15 bases lying between them. The CDR3 has 16 amino acids.

The gene calls are TRBV6-1 and TRBJ2-7; D is unclear. The ends were cut back, 4 bases at V and 1 base at J, with 8 bases in the middle. The length of the CDR3 is 13 residues. The germline V gene encodes CDR1 MNHNS and CDR2 SASEGT. CDR3 nucleotide sequence: TGTGCCAGCAGTGTTGGCGGATCCTACGAGCAGTACTTC. Translation gives CASSVGGSYEQYF.

V gene TRBV11-1 combines with J gene TRBJ1-1, with D hard to call. The germline CDR1 and CDR2 sequences are SGHAT and FQDESV (reference sequence). This CDR3 is 13 amino acids long. V was trimmed by 7 bases and J by 5 bases, leaving 14 bases between them. CDR3 bases: TGTGCCAGCACCCGGGTTGGCGGGACTGAAGCTTTCTTT. Residues: CASTRVGGTEAFF.

The rearrangement joins TRBV27 to TRBJ1-1; D uncertain. Germline V gene lookup returns CDR1 MNHEY and CDR2 SMNVEV (reference sequence). The CDR3 loop spans 13 amino acids. Trimming pared 2 bases from V and 2 bases from J, leaving 6 bases between. The CDR3 here is CASSLTRNTEAFF. For the CDR3, the DNA is TGTGCCAGCAGTTTAACTCGTAACACTGAAGCTTTCTTT.

The rearrangement uses TRBV19 and TRBJ1-1, with D maybe TRBD1 (6 bases). V was clipped by 3 bases and J by 2 bases, with 16 bases between them. Germline lookup yields CDR1 LNHDA and CDR2 SQIVND (reference sequence). The CDR3 runs 16 residues. CDR3 sequence: CASSIPRGSSNTEAFF. The CDR3 region has the DNA TGTGCCAGTAGTATCCCAAGGGGGAGTTCTAACACTGAAGCTTTCTTT.

The chain couples TRBV25-1 to TRBJ1-5; no definite D call. Trimming removed 4 bases at V and 0 bases at J, with 7 bases between. CDR3 length equals 14 residues. Germline CDR1 and CDR2: MGHDK and SYGVNS. The CDR3 nucleotides read TGTGCCAGCAGTGGGTTTTATAGCAATCAGCCCCAGCATTTT. This sequence encodes CASSGFYSNQPQHF.

The gene calls are TRBV9 and TRBJ2-7; TRBD2 matches 11 bases. The CDR3 runs 15 residues. The germline V gene has CDR1 SGDLS and CDR2 YYNGEE. V lost 3 bases to trimming and J lost 5 bases; unmatched junction nucleotides: 7. For the CDR3, the DNA is TGTGCCAGCAGCGCCCGGCTAGCGGGAGGAGACGAGCAGTACTTC. Translating it yields CASSARLAGGDEQYF.

A remark on this clone: Within the sample, other DNA sequences also encode this same CDR3. As DNA, the CDR3 is TGTGCCAGCAGTTACAGGGCCAACTATGGCTACACCTTC. It translates to CASSYRANYGYTF. The rearrangement links TRBV6-5 to TRBJ1-2; D is undetermined. V lost 2 bases and J 2 bases, leaving 6 bases between the germline ends. This CDR3 has 13 residues. CDR1 and CDR2 from the germline V gene are MNHEY and SVGAGI.

The chain has TRBV7-6 and TRBJ1-2; the match to TRBD1 covers 7 bases. With 2 bases clipped from V and 5 bases from J, the junction kept 8 bases outside the gene matches. There are 15 residues in the CDR3. Germline values: CDR1 SGHVS, CDR2 FNYEAQ. The CDR3 sequence is CASSLFQGVGYGYTF. The DNA for the CDR3 is TGTGCCAGCAGCTTATTCCAGGGGGTGGGTTATGGCTACACCTTC.

This clone turned up a few times. The chain joins TRBV9 to TRBJ1-1; D unresolved. The V gene lost 5 bases and the J gene lost 5 bases, with 16 bases spanning the gap. The CDR3 totals 14 residues. In germline, CDR1 is SGDLS, CDR2 YYNGEE. CDR3 sequence: CASSPGRQTTEAFF. The CDR3 DNA reads as TGTGCCAGCAGTCCTGGGAGGCAGACGACTGAAGCTTTCTTT.

V usage is TRBV13 and J usage is TRBJ1-2; 7 bases align to TRBD1. Trimming removed 5 bases from V and 2 bases from J; junction bases left unmatched: 8. CDR1 and CDR2 (germline): PRHDT, FYEKMQ (reference sequence). CDR3 length equals 15 residues. The CDR3 is CASSAGQPPNYGYTF. The CDR3 nucleotides are TGTGCCAGCAGCGCGGGACAGCCACCAAACTATGGCTACACCTTC.

The V call is TRBV25-1, the J call TRBJ1-2; D is perhaps TRBD1 (5 bases). The length of the CDR3 is 16 residues. Trimming shortened V by 3 bases and J by 9 bases, and 23 bases separated the two germline ends. The germline V gene has CDR1 MGHDK and CDR2 SYGVNS. The CDR3 bases are TGTGCCAGCAGTGATCTAGGACGGGCGACTATGGGGCGCTACACCTTC. It is translated as CASSDLGRATMGRYTF.

The chain uses TRBV4-1 and TRBJ2-2; 7 bases are a match to TRBD2. The germline V gene encodes CDR1 MGHRA and CDR2 YSYEKL. The CDR3 sequence is 15 residues long. V dropped 0 bases and J dropped 5; count of bases not matched to a gene: 3. CDR3 region: CASSQDLRETGELFF. CDR3 nucleotides: TGCGCCAGCAGCCAAGATTTGCGGGAGACCGGGGAGCTGTTTTTT.

The V call is TRBV10-3, the J call TRBJ1-4; TRBD1 matches at 10 bases. Germline V gene data show CDR1 as ENHRY and CDR2 as SYGVKD. Trimming at V came to 8 bases and at J to 4 bases, leaving 1 base not matched to a gene. CDR3 length: 13 residues. CDR3 bases: TGTGCCATCGGACAGGGGGATAATGAAAAACTGTTTTTT. Its protein product is CAIGQGDNEKLFF.

The chain is built from TRBV7-2 and TRBJ1-4, with D possibly being TRBD1 (5 bases). V was clipped by 1 base and J by 5 bases, with 11 bases between them. The CDR3 contains 15 residues. Per germline, CDR1 SGHTA and CDR2 FQGNSA. The CDR3 DNA is TGTGCCAGCAGCTTAGATCCAGGGCCCAATGAAAAACTGTTTTTT. It yields the protein CASSLDPGPNEKLFF.

This chain links TRBV27 with TRBJ2-5; D perhaps matches TRBD2 (5 bases). There are 15 residues in the CDR3. The germline CDR1 and CDR2 sequences are MNHEY and SMNVEV (reference sequence). The V end lost 3 bases, the J end lost 1 base, and 12 bases lay between the germline ends. CDR3 sequence: CASSFEGGPQETQYF. Written as DNA, the CDR3 is TGTGCCAGCAGTTTCGAAGGAGGTCCCCAAGAGACCCAGTACTTC.

V and J are TRBV7-2 and TRBJ1-2, with TRBD1 matching 7 bases. Germline V gives CDR1 SGHTA, CDR2 FQGNSA. This CDR3 contains 13 residues. V dropped 4 bases and J dropped 6; count of bases not matched to a gene: 5. Here the CDR3 DNA reads TGTGCCAGCAGCTCATCCACAGGGGATGGCTACACCTTC. It encodes CASSSSTGDGYTF.

In this sample, this clone turned up once. The chain carries TRBV25-1 and TRBJ1-4; TRBD1 is a possible D gene (5 bases). The V end was cut by 2 bases, the J end by 8 bases, with 12 bases between. The CDR3 covers 14 residues. Germline V lookup: CDR1 MGHDK, CDR2 SYGVNS. The CDR3 DNA sequence: TGTGCCAGCAGTGAAGGAGGGGTTGGCGAAAAACTGTTTTTT. Translating gives CASSEGGVGEKLFF.